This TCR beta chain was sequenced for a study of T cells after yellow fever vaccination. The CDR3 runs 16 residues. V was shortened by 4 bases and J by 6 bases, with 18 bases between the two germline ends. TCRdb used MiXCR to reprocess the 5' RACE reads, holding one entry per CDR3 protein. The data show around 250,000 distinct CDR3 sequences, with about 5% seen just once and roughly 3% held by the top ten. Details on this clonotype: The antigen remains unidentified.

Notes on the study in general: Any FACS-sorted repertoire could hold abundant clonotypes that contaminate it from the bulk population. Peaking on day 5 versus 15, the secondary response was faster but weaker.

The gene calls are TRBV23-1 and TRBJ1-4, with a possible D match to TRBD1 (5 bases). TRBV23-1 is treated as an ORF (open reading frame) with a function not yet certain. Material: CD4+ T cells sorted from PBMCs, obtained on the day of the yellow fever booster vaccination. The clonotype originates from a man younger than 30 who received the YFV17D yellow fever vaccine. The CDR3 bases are TGCGCCAGCAGTCTACCGGGGGAGGGCAAGGATGAAAAACTGTTTTTT. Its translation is CASSLPGEGKDEKLFF.